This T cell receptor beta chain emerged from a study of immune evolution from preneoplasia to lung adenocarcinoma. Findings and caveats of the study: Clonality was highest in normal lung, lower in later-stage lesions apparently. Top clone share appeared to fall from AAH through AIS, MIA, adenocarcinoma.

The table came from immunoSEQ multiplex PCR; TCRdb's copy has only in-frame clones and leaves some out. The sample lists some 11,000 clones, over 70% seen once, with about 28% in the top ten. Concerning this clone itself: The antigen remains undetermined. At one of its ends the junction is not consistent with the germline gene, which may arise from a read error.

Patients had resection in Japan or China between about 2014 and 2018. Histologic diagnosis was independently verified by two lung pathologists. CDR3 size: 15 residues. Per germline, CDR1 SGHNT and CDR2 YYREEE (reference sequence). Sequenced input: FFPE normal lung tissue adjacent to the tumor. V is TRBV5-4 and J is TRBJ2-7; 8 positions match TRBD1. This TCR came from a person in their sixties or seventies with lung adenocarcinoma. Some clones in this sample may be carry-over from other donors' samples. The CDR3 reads CASSLSQGADYEQYF. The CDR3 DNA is TGCGCCAGCAGCTTAAGTCAGGGGGCGGACTACGAGCAGTACTTC.